The rows below give T cell receptor beta chains drawn from one sample of a study of Graves' ophthalmopathy and Graves' hyperthyroidism. TCRdb re-called the multiplex PCR reads with MiXCR, one entry per CDR3 protein. Of 650,000 to 800,000 distinct CDR3 sequences listed, about 38% are singletons. Specimen: peripheral blood. These receptors were taken from an adult man with Graves' ophthalmopathy. CDR3s include the opening cysteine and the closing phenylalanine or tryptophan. Fields, in order: CDR3 protein, CDR3 DNA, clone size, J gene, D gene, V gene. The D gene is left open where the match is weak. Size tells how often a clone was seen (once, few, many) or the class of an expanded clone, and some rows leave it out.

CSGKGGNSYEQYF | TGCAGTGGAAAGGGGGGGAACTCCTACGAGCAGTACTTC | many | TRBJ2-7 | - | TRBV20-1
CASSESISSGNTIYF | TGTGCCAGCAGTGAATCTATTTCGTCTGGAAACACCATATATTTT | many | TRBJ1-3 | - | TRBV25-1
CASSLEGDTEASF | TGTGCCAGCAGCTTGGAAGGAGACACTGAAGCTTCCTTT | once | TRBJ1-1 | - | TRBV7-9
CATRGGPSQEQYF | TGCGCCACGCGGGGGGGACCATCACAAGAGCAGTACTTC | few | TRBJ2-7 | TRBD2 | TRBV5-1
CASSLHLWAEPKPQHF | TGTGCCAGCAGCTTACATCTATGGGCAGAGCCCAAGCCCCAGCATTTT | few | TRBJ1-5 | - | TRBV7-9
CASSEFAGTTEAFF | TGTGCCAGCAGTGAATTCGCCGGTACCACTGAAGCTTTCTTT | - | TRBJ1-1 | - | TRBV25-1
CSATDSQNLAGNTIYF | TGCAGTGCTACGGACAGTCAGAACTTGGCGGGAAACACCATATATTTT | many | TRBJ1-3 | - | TRBV20-1
CASSTRDSEQYF | TGTGCCAGCAGCACCCGGGACTCCGAGCAGTACTTC | many | TRBJ2-7 | - | TRBV27
CASSPPGRTEAFF | TGTGCCAGCAGCCCCCCCGGGCGGACTGAAGCTTTCTTT | many | TRBJ1-1 | - | TRBV7-9
CSVEESQRRGLAGANVLTF | TGCAGCGTTGAAGAGAGCCAACGGCGGGGGCTTGCTGGGGCCAACGTCCTGACTTTC | many | TRBJ2-6 | - | TRBV29-1
CASSRSRGLSPLHF | TGTGCCAGCAGCCGATCCAGGGGCTTGTCACCCCTCCACTTT | - | TRBJ1-6 | - | TRBV5-5
CATSASGTHTDTQYF | TGTGCCACCAGTGCCTCGGGGACCCACACAGATACGCAGTATTTT | few | TRBJ2-3 | - | TRBV24-1
CATSPAGLYGYTF | TGTGCCACCAGTCCCGCAGGGCTCTATGGCTACACCTTC | - | TRBJ1-2 | - | TRBV24-1
CATSRDPGAGNTIYF | TGTGCCACCAGCAGAGACCCAGGGGCTGGAAACACCATATATTTT | many | TRBJ1-3 | - | TRBV15
CASSSGTWGAGYGYTF | TGTGCCAGCAGCTCGGGGACGTGGGGCGCCGGCTATGGCTACACCTTC | many | TRBJ1-2 | - | TRBV7-8
CASSYRREGPYEQYF | TGTGCCAGCAGTTACCGGAGGGAGGGACCCTACGAGCAGTACTTC | few | TRBJ2-7 | TRBD2 | TRBV10-3
CASRDRGRRNTEAFF | TGTGCCAGCCGGGACAGGGGGCGCCGGAACACTGAAGCTTTCTTT | many | TRBJ1-1 | TRBD1 | TRBV10-3
CASSFRKGMNTEAFF | TGTGCCAGCAGCTTCCGAAAGGGGATGAACACTGAAGCTTTCTTT | once | TRBJ1-1 | - | TRBV7-4
CASSLGTPTSSMGYTF | TGTGCCAGCAGCCTCGGGACGCCCACATCCTCTATGGGCTACACCTTC | many | TRBJ1-2 | - | TRBV3-1
CASSLASGRNYEQYF | TGCGCCAGCAGCTTGGCGAGCGGGAGAAACTACGAGCAGTACTTC | - | TRBJ2-7 | TRBD2 | TRBV5-1
CSAFGVMDTGELFF | TGCAGTGCCTTTGGGGTTATGGACACCGGGGAGCTGTTTTTT | - | TRBJ2-2 | - | TRBV20-1
CASSLDVGNNSPLHF | TGCGCCAGCAGCTTGGATGTGGGTAACAATTCACCCCTCCACTTT | few | TRBJ1-6 | - | TRBV5-1
CASSETFGGSYGYTF | TGTGCCAGCAGTGAAACCTTCGGGGGAAGCTATGGCTACACCTTC | few | TRBJ1-2 | - | TRBV6-5
CATSRDSGGHQPQHF | TGTGCCACCAGCAGAGATTCCGGGGGCCATCAGCCCCAGCATTTT | many | TRBJ1-5 | - | TRBV15
CASRRQVEDGYTF | TGTGCCAGCAGAAGACAGGTCGAGGACGGCTACACCTTC | many | TRBJ1-2 | - | TRBV25-1
CASSQGLIETQYF | TGTGCCAGCAGCCAAGGGTTAATAGAGACCCAGTACTTC | many | TRBJ2-5 | - | TRBV7-8
CASSEGTGISGELFF | TGTGCCAGCAGCGAGGGGACAGGGATTTCCGGGGAGCTGTTTTTT | many | TRBJ2-2 | TRBD1 | TRBV9
CASLGTPSYEQYF | TGTGCCAGCCTCGGGACACCGTCCTACGAGCAGTACTTC | few | TRBJ2-7 | - | TRBV2
CASSRYRDRAYGYTF | TGTGCCAGCAGCCGGTACCGGGACAGAGCCTATGGCTACACCTTC | many | TRBJ1-2 | TRBD1 | TRBV5-8
CASRPQGKNTEAFF | TGTGCCAGCAGGCCACAGGGGAAGAACACTGAAGCTTTCTTT | - | TRBJ1-1 | TRBD1 | TRBV11-2
CASVQTGREEQPQHF | TGTGCCAGCGTCCAAACGGGTCGAGAGGAACAGCCCCAGCATTTT | many | TRBJ1-5 | - | TRBV16
CSVEDGRAGGELFF | TGCAGCGTTGAAGACGGCAGGGCCGGCGGGGAGCTGTTTTTT | many | TRBJ2-2 | - | TRBV29-1
CATSSGDYGYTF | TGTGCCACCAGTAGCGGAGACTATGGCTACACCTTC | many | TRBJ1-2 | - | TRBV24-1
CASSTGTAGYEQYF | TGTGCCAGCAGTACCGGGACCGCCGGTTACGAGCAGTACTTC | many | TRBJ2-7 | - | TRBV2
CASTSDRGEKLFF | TGTGCCAGCACTTCGGACAGGGGTGAAAAACTGTTTTTT | many | TRBJ1-4 | TRBD1 | TRBV12-3/TRBV12-4
CASSELSTGGGREQYF | TGTGCCAGCAGTGAATTGAGCACAGGTGGGGGTCGCGAGCAGTACTTC | - | TRBJ2-7 | - | TRBV6-1
CSARDGNEKLFF | TGCAGTGCCAGGGACGGAAATGAAAAACTGTTTTTT | many | TRBJ1-4 | - | TRBV20-1
CASSWGGGNQETQYF | TGTGCCAGCAGTTGGGGTGGCGGTAACCAAGAGACCCAGTACTTC | few | TRBJ2-5 | - | TRBV12-3/TRBV12-4
CASSVEGMSTGELFF | TGTGCCAGCAGCGTAGAGGGGATGAGCACCGGGGAGCTGTTTTTT | few | TRBJ2-2 | - | TRBV9
CASSPTDSFTGELFF | TGTGCCAGCAGCCCAACAGACAGTTTCACCGGGGAGCTGTTTTTT | - | TRBJ2-2 | - | TRBV7-9
CAIMGGTEAFF | TGTGCCATCATGGGCGGGACTGAAGCTTTCTTT | - | TRBJ1-1 | - | TRBV10-3
CSVWSGELFF | TGCAGCGTCTGGAGCGGGGAGCTGTTTTTT | - | TRBJ2-2 | - | TRBV29-1
CAISVTEETNCEQYF | TGTGCCATCAGTGTGACAGAAGAGACAAACTGCGAGCAGTACTTC | - | TRBJ2-7 | - | TRBV10-3
CASSFRGRNTEAFF | TGCGCCAGCAGCTTCAGGGGGCGGAACACTGAAGCTTTCTTT | many | TRBJ1-1 | TRBD1 | TRBV5-1
CSVGTYSYEQYF | TGCAGCGTCGGGACGTATTCCTACGAGCAGTACTTC | - | TRBJ2-7 | - | TRBV29-1
CASSQEAGEPPSAYGYTF | TGTGCCAGCAGCCAAGAAGCAGGGGAGCCCCCTTCGGCGTATGGCTACACCTTC | - | TRBJ1-2 | - | TRBV14
CASLDTGGNSPLHF | TGTGCCAGCTTGGATACAGGGGGTAATTCACCCCTCCACTTT | - | TRBJ1-6 | TRBD1 | TRBV25-1
CATSDYRGNEQFF | TGTGCCACCAGTGACTACAGGGGGAATGAGCAGTTCTTC | once | TRBJ2-1 | TRBD1 | TRBV24-1
CATGTTPSGELFF | TGTGCCACCGGGACTACCCCCTCCGGGGAGCTGTTTTTT | - | TRBJ2-2 | TRBD2 | TRBV10-3
CASSWGRDYYEQYF | TGTGCCAGCAGCTGGGGCCGCGATTACTACGAGCAGTACTTC | - | TRBJ2-7 | - | TRBV11-2
CASRRRGTGLSQPQHF | TGTGCCAGCAGGCGCCGCGGGACAGGGTTGTCTCAGCCCCAGCATTTT | few | TRBJ1-5 | TRBD1 | TRBV6-2/TRBV6-3
CASRGTGEAHTEAFF | TGTGCCAGCAGGGGGACAGGGGAAGCCCACACTGAAGCTTTCTTT | many | TRBJ1-1 | TRBD1 | TRBV2
CASSQVTAGAEAFF | TGCGCCAGCAGCCAAGTGACGGCAGGGGCTGAAGCTTTCTTT | few | TRBJ1-1 | - | TRBV4-3
CASSVEQGFQETQYF | TGTGCCAGCAGCGTAGAACAGGGTTTCCAAGAGACCCAGTACTTC | many | TRBJ2-5 | - | TRBV9
CASSPRTGTLAFF | TGTGCCAGTAGTCCTCGGACAGGCACCCTAGCTTTCTTT | many | TRBJ1-1 | TRBD1 | TRBV19
CASPNQPQHF | TGTGCCAGCCCCAATCAGCCCCAGCATTTT | few | TRBJ1-5 | - | TRBV2
CSARGPGTGAYEQYF | TGCAGTGCTAGAGGTCCAGGGACAGGAGCCTACGAGCAGTACTTC | - | TRBJ2-7 | TRBD1 | TRBV20-1
CASSFRTSGRNSYEQYF | TGCGCCAGCAGCTTTCGGACTAGCGGGAGGAATTCCTACGAGCAGTACTTC | - | TRBJ2-7 | TRBD2 | TRBV5-1
CASSPEPWSLGNEQFF | TGTGCCAGCAGCCCTGAACCTTGGTCGCTCGGAAATGAGCAGTTCTTC | many | TRBJ2-1 | - | TRBV25-1